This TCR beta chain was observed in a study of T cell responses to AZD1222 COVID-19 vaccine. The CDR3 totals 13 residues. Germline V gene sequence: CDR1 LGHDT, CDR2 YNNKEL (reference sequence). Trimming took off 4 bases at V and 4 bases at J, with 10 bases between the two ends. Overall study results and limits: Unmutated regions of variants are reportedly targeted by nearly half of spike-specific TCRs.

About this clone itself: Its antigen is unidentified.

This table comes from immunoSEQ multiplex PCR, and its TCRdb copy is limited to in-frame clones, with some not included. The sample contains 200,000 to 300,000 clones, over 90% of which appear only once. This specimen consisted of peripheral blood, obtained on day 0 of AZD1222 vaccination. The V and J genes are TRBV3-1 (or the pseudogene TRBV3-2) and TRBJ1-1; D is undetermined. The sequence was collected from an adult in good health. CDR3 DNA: TGTGCCAGCAGCCCAAGGAGAGGCACTGAAGCTTTCTTT. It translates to CASSPRRGTEAFF.